One T cell receptor beta chain is described in this entry. As yet, its antigen is unknown. The data derive from a study of T-cell memory formation after mild COVID-19. Study results and limitations: Among contracting clones, CD4+ were mainly CM/EM and CD8+ enriched in EMRA. Second-wave clones peaking on day 37 lacked confirmed SARS-CoV-2 specificity. Researchers found some responding clones in pre-infection memory, a sign that cross-reactive memory joined.

CDR1 is KGHDR and CDR2 is SFDVKD in the germline V gene. V lost 9 bases, J lost 4 bases, and 8 bases stayed unmatched. The CDR3 runs to 15 residues. The 5'RACE method, run with constant-segment primers, produced TCR alpha and TCR beta cDNA libraries (carrying sample barcodes and UMIs). TCRdb processed the 5' RACE reads anew with MiXCR; each CDR3 protein has one entry. The data show approximately 340,000 distinct CDR3 sequences, 10% to 15% seen once. Sequencing was carried out using PBMCs or a T cell subset sorted from them (not recorded which). The chain recombines TRBV24-1 with TRBJ2-2, with 9 bases aligning to TRBD1. The sequence derives from a man younger than 35 who had mild COVID-19 (a few samples of this study predate the infection). Cell type and time point are not known. The CDR3 here is CATQPGQGITGELFF. The CDR3, as DNA: TGTGCCACCCAACCGGGACAGGGTATCACCGGGGAGCTGTTTTTT.